The rows below give T cell receptor beta chains drawn from one sample of a study of cytomegalovirus exposure and HLA in healthy donors. Here immunoSEQ multiplex PCR was the method, and the copy in TCRdb shows in-frame clones only, minus some. The sample shows about 180,000 clones, about 85% of them seen only once. Sequences were obtained from PBMCs. The receptors here all came from a man between 18 and 29 years old in good health and CMV-seropositive. Each CDR3 is given with its conserved first and last residue. A D gene is named only where the DNA matches it firmly. Not every row has a clone size; where given, it reads once, few, many or a size class.

clone_size j_call v_call d_call cdr3_aa cdr3_nt
. TRBJ2-1 TRBV6-5 TRBD2 CASSYGLAGGNEQFF TGTGCCAGCAGTTACGGGCTAGCGGGGGGCAATGAGCAGTTCTTC
. TRBJ2-7 TRBV9 TRBD2 CASSVTSGPYEQYF TGTGCCAGCAGCGTAACTAGCGGTCCCTACGAGCAGTACTTC
. TRBJ2-3 TRBV9 . CASSVEGVHTDTQYF TGTGCCAGCAGCGTAGAAGGGGTGCACACAGATACGCAGTATTTT
once TRBJ1-2 TRBV28 TRBD1 CASSSTGGAGGYTF TGTGCCAGCAGTTCCACAGGGGGCGCGGGCGGCTACACCTTC
. TRBJ2-5 TRBV2 TRBD1 CASSLTGRETQYF TGTGCCAGCAGCCTGACAGGGCGAGAGACCCAGTACTTC
. TRBJ2-7 TRBV7-8 . CASSLQGKGEQYF TGTGCCAGCAGCTTACAGGGGAAGGGCGAGCAGTACTTC
. TRBJ1-4 TRBV27 . CASRRNGENEKLFF TGTGCCAGCAGAAGGAACGGAGAAAATGAAAAACTGTTTTTT
. TRBJ1-5 TRBV6-5 TRBD1 CASSHRQGGNQPQHF TGTGCCAGCAGCCACCGACAGGGTGGCAATCAGCCCCAGCATTTT
. TRBJ2-7 TRBV5-1 . CASSLARGGGEQYF TGCGCCAGCAGCTTGGCACGTGGGGGCGGCGAGCAGTACTTC
few TRBJ1-1 TRBV7-2 . CASSPDRLGEAFF TGTGCCAGCAGCCCTGACAGGTTGGGTGAAGCTTTCTTT
. TRBJ1-2 TRBV5-6 . CASSLREEGYTF TGTGCCAGCAGCTTGAGGGAGGAAGGCTACACCTTC
. TRBJ2-1 TRBV7-9 TRBD2 CASSRERGLAGSQFF TGTGCCAGCAGCAGAGAAAGGGGACTAGCGGGGTCGCAGTTCTTC
once TRBJ1-1 TRBV25-1 . CASTPGFEHDEAFF TGTGCCAGCACCCCGGGATTTGAACATGATGAAGCTTTCTTT
. TRBJ2-1 TRBV9 TRBD2 CASSVSGVAYNEQFF TGTGCCAGCAGCGTTAGCGGGGTGGCCTACAATGAGCAGTTCTTC
. TRBJ2-1 TRBV19 . CASSPRTASYNEQFF TGTGCCAGTAGTCCACGGACAGCCTCCTACAATGAGCAGTTCTTC
. TRBJ1-3 TRBV5-1 TRBD1 CASSATGESGNTIYF TGCGCCAGCAGCGCTACAGGGGAATCGGGAAACACCATATATTTT
. TRBJ1-2 TRBV28 . CASSLNGDGYTF TGTGCCAGCAGTTTGAACGGGGATGGCTACACCTTC